This TCR beta chain was captured by sequencing in a study of T cell changes during pregnancy in multiple sclerosis. The assay was immunoSEQ multiplex PCR, and TCRdb's table has in-frame clones only and misses some. The table records 60,000 to 75,000 clones, roughly 94% of them present only once. The length of the CDR3 is 16 residues. CDR1 and CDR2 from the germline V gene are SGHAT and FQNNGV. V gave up 0 bases and J gave up 7 bases, with 13 bases separating them. This receptor was taken from a female donor in good health, enrolled as a control in a pregnancy study. The sequences come from peripheral blood, collected in the second trimester of pregnancy. The chain employs TRBV11-2 and TRBJ1-6, with a possible D match to TRBD1 (6 bases). The CDR3 DNA sequence: TGTGCCAGCAGCTTAGATCGAAGGGGGATGAATTCACCCCTCCACTTT. Its translation is CASSLDRRGMNSPLHF.